The rows below give T cell receptor beta chains drawn from one sample of a study of blood T cell repertoires in COVID-19. Repertoires were generated with immunoSEQ multiplex PCR, while TCRdb's copy carries only in-frame clones and drops some. The sample contains about 120,000 clones, roughly four fifths of which appear only once. Sequenced input: peripheral blood. The origin of the receptors is a human donor in a cohort sampled during active COVID-19. Both conserved end residues are part of each CDR3. A D gene is named only where the DNA matches it firmly. The size entry is marked missing in some rows and otherwise reads once, few, many or a size class.

J gene: TRBJ1-2
CDR3 length: 13
V gene: TRBV28
clone size: -
D gene: TRBD1
CDR3 DNA: TGTGCCAGCAGTCCCCGGACAGGGGTAGTAGGCACCTTC
CDR3 protein: CASSPRTGVVGTF

J gene: TRBJ2-6
CDR3 length: 15
V gene: TRBV9
clone size: -
D gene: -
CDR3 DNA: TGTGCCAGCAGCGTAGAGGGGTCTGGGGCCAACGTCCTGACTTTC
CDR3 protein: CASSVEGSGANVLTF

J gene: TRBJ2-1
CDR3 length: 13
V gene: TRBV5-4
clone size: -
D gene: -
CDR3 DNA: TGTGCCAGCACCCGGACTAACCACAATGAGCAGTTCTTC
CDR3 protein: CASTRTNHNEQFF

J gene: TRBJ2-7
CDR3 length: 13
V gene: TRBV19
clone size: few
D gene: -
CDR3 DNA: TGTGCCAGTAGTCCTCAGGGGATCTACGAGCAGTACTTC
CDR3 protein: CASSPQGIYEQYF

J gene: TRBJ1-5
CDR3 length: 16
V gene: TRBV21-1
clone size: -
D gene: -
CDR3 DNA: TGTGCCAGCAGCAAGCGGCAGTCCCGTAGCAATCAGCCCCAGCATTTT
CDR3 protein: CASSKRQSRSNQPQHF

J gene: TRBJ1-4
CDR3 length: 16
V gene: TRBV6-2/TRBV6-3
clone size: -
D gene: -
CDR3 DNA: TGTGCCAGCAGATACCTTCGAGGGGGAACTAATGAAAAACTGTTTTTT
CDR3 protein: CASRYLRGGTNEKLFF

J gene: TRBJ2-3
CDR3 length: 16
V gene: TRBV6-5
clone size: -
D gene: -
CDR3 DNA: TGTGCCAGCAGTTATGGTGGAACGGGGAAAACAGATACGCAGTATTTT
CDR3 protein: CASSYGGTGKTDTQYF

J gene: TRBJ2-7
CDR3 length: 13
V gene: TRBV11-2
clone size: many
D gene: -
CDR3 DNA: TGTGCCAGCAGCCAGGGGTACTCCTACGAGCAGTACTTC
CDR3 protein: CASSQGYSYEQYF

J gene: TRBJ1-2
CDR3 length: 13
V gene: TRBV2
clone size: -
D gene: TRBD1
CDR3 DNA: TGTGCCAGCAGACCGGGACAGGTTTATGGCTACACCTTC
CDR3 protein: CASRPGQVYGYTF

J gene: TRBJ2-5
CDR3 length: 16
V gene: TRBV7-9
clone size: -
D gene: TRBD2
CDR3 DNA: TGTGCCAGCAGCTTACCCATAGCGGGGGCTCAAGAGACCCAGTACTTC
CDR3 protein: CASSLPIAGAQETQYF

J gene: TRBJ1-2
CDR3 length: 13
V gene: TRBV5-6
clone size: -
D gene: -
CDR3 DNA: TGTGCCAGCAGCCTACTAACTGACTATGGCTACACCTTC
CDR3 protein: CASSLLTDYGYTF

J gene: TRBJ1-5
CDR3 length: 16
V gene: TRBV4-1
clone size: -
D gene: -
CDR3 DNA: TGCGCCAGCAGCCAACCTGGACAGAGAAATAATCAGCCCCAGCATTTT
CDR3 protein: CASSQPGQRNNQPQHF

J gene: TRBJ1-5
CDR3 length: 15
V gene: TRBV2
clone size: few
D gene: -
CDR3 DNA: TGTGCCAGCATGCGGGACCGCGAAAGCAATCAGCCCCAGCATTTT
CDR3 protein: CASMRDRESNQPQHF

J gene: TRBJ1-4
CDR3 length: 17
V gene: TRBV4-1
clone size: -
D gene: TRBD1
CDR3 DNA: TGCGCCAGCAGCCAAGCCCGAGGGGGACAGGGGAATGAAAAACTGTTTTTT
CDR3 protein: CASSQARGGQGNEKLFF

J gene: TRBJ1-1
CDR3 length: 11
V gene: TRBV25-1
clone size: -
D gene: -
CDR3 DNA: TGTGCCAGCAGTGACATAGGACAGGCTTTCTTT
CDR3 protein: CASSDIGQAFF

J gene: TRBJ2-7
CDR3 length: 11
V gene: TRBV11-2
clone size: few
D gene: -
CDR3 DNA: TGTGCCAGCAGCTCGTACTACGAGCAGTACTTC
CDR3 protein: CASSSYYEQYF

J gene: TRBJ1-1
CDR3 length: 13
V gene: TRBV5-6
clone size: -
D gene: -
CDR3 DNA: TGTGCCAGCAGCTTGGGTGAGAGCCCTGAAGCTTTCTTT
CDR3 protein: CASSLGESPEAFF

J gene: TRBJ1-2
CDR3 length: 13
V gene: TRBV10-1
clone size: -
D gene: -
CDR3 DNA: TGCGCCAGCAGTGAGAAGGGAGACTATGGCTACACCTTC
CDR3 protein: CASSEKGDYGYTF

J gene: TRBJ1-1
CDR3 length: 15
V gene: TRBV5-1
clone size: -
D gene: -
CDR3 DNA: TGCGCCAGCAGCTTGGCCCGACGGGGGAACACTGAAGCTTTCTTT
CDR3 protein: CASSLARRGNTEAFF

J gene: TRBJ2-7
CDR3 length: 16
V gene: TRBV28
clone size: -
D gene: -
CDR3 DNA: TGTGCCAGCAGCCCCGCCTCTAGCATGCAGTCCTACGAGCAGTACTTC
CDR3 protein: CASSPASSMQSYEQYF

J gene: TRBJ1-1
CDR3 length: 15
V gene: TRBV11-2
clone size: once
D gene: TRBD1
CDR3 DNA: TGTGCCAGCAGCTTCCCAGGGGGCGTGGGCACTGAAGCTTTCTTT
CDR3 protein: CASSFPGGVGTEAFF

J gene: TRBJ2-7
CDR3 length: 13
V gene: TRBV2
clone size: -
D gene: TRBD1
CDR3 DNA: TGTGCCAGCTCATGGGACAGTCACTACGAGCAGTACTTC
CDR3 protein: CASSWDSHYEQYF

J gene: TRBJ1-2
CDR3 length: 12
V gene: TRBV7-2
clone size: -
D gene: -
CDR3 DNA: TGTGCCTCGCGGGGGGCTAACTATGGCTACACCTTC
CDR3 protein: CASRGANYGYTF

J gene: TRBJ1-3
CDR3 length: 13
V gene: TRBV7-6
clone size: -
D gene: -
CDR3 DNA: TGTGCCAGCAGCTTAGACAGGGGAAACACCATATATTTT
CDR3 protein: CASSLDRGNTIYF

J gene: TRBJ2-7
CDR3 length: 18
V gene: TRBV3-1/TRBV3-2
clone size: -
D gene: -
CDR3 DNA: TGTGCCAGCAGCCAAGAAGTAGATGAGCGGGTCCGACCCTACGAGCAGTACTTC
CDR3 protein: CASSQEVDERVRPYEQYF

J gene: TRBJ1-5
CDR3 length: 13
V gene: TRBV27
clone size: -
D gene: -
CDR3 DNA: TGTGCCAGCAGTTTAGACGGAGGAACAGCCCAGCATTTT
CDR3 protein: CASSLDGGTAQHF

J gene: TRBJ2-7
CDR3 length: 14
V gene: TRBV13
clone size: -
D gene: TRBD1
CDR3 DNA: TGTGCCAGCAGCTTAGGAGGCAGGGGGAAGGAGCAGTACTTC
CDR3 protein: CASSLGGRGKEQYF

J gene: TRBJ1-2
CDR3 length: 12
V gene: TRBV19
clone size: -
D gene: TRBD1
CDR3 DNA: TGTGCCAGTGGGACAGATGGTAATGGCTACACCTTC
CDR3 protein: CASGTDGNGYTF

J gene: TRBJ2-5
CDR3 length: 15
V gene: TRBV5-1
clone size: -
D gene: TRBD2
CDR3 DNA: TGCGCCAGCAGGAACTCGGGGGGGCCTGGGGAGACCCAGTACTTC
CDR3 protein: CASRNSGGPGETQYF

J gene: TRBJ2-7
CDR3 length: 18
V gene: TRBV9
clone size: -
D gene: TRBD2
CDR3 DNA: TGTGCCAGCAGCGACGGCCCGACGGGACTACATGGCACGGGCGAGCAGTACTTC
CDR3 protein: CASSDGPTGLHGTGEQYF

J gene: TRBJ1-6
CDR3 length: 15
V gene: TRBV30
clone size: -
D gene: -
CDR3 DNA: TGTGCCTGGAGTGTATTGGGGGGAGGGAATTCACCCCTCCACTTT
CDR3 protein: CAWSVLGGGNSPLHF

J gene: TRBJ1-1
CDR3 length: 15
V gene: TRBV4-1
clone size: -
D gene: -
CDR3 DNA: TGCGCCAGCAGCCCCTGGGGGGGCATAGGGCGTGAAGCTTTCTTT
CDR3 protein: CASSPWGGIGREAFF

J gene: TRBJ1-1
CDR3 length: 17
V gene: TRBV7-9
clone size: -
D gene: TRBD1
CDR3 DNA: TGTGCCAGCAGCTCCATGGGTACAGGGGCCATGAACACTGAAGCTTTCTTT
CDR3 protein: CASSSMGTGAMNTEAFF

J gene: TRBJ2-5
CDR3 length: 13
V gene: TRBV20-1
clone size: -
D gene: -
CDR3 DNA: TGCAGTGCTAGTCACAGGGTGGGGGAGACCCAGTACTTC
CDR3 protein: CSASHRVGETQYF

J gene: TRBJ2-1
CDR3 length: 15
V gene: TRBV5-6
clone size: -
D gene: TRBD1
CDR3 DNA: TGTGCCAGCAGCTCAGACAGGGGGCTATACAATGAGCAGTTCTTC
CDR3 protein: CASSSDRGLYNEQFF

J gene: TRBJ2-7
CDR3 length: 13
V gene: TRBV5-1
clone size: -
D gene: TRBD2
CDR3 DNA: TGCGCCAGCAGCGGGGGGGATGCTAACGAGCAGTACTTC
CDR3 protein: CASSGGDANEQYF

J gene: TRBJ1-5
CDR3 length: 15
V gene: TRBV27
clone size: -
D gene: TRBD1
CDR3 DNA: TGTGCCAGCAGGGAAACAGGGGGCGGAAATCAGCCCCAGCATTTT
CDR3 protein: CASRETGGGNQPQHF

J gene: TRBJ2-7
CDR3 length: 15
V gene: TRBV9
clone size: -
D gene: TRBD2
CDR3 DNA: TGTGCCAGCAGCCCCCTTAGCGGGGGGGAGGACGAGCAGTACTTC
CDR3 protein: CASSPLSGGEDEQYF

J gene: TRBJ1-4
CDR3 length: 14
V gene: TRBV12-5
clone size: -
D gene: TRBD1
CDR3 DNA: TGTGCTAGTGAACCGGGACAGGGGCTCCGAAAACTGTTTTTT
CDR3 protein: CASEPGQGLRKLFF

J gene: TRBJ1-5
CDR3 length: 15
V gene: TRBV10-2
clone size: -
D gene: -
CDR3 DNA: TGCGCCAGCAGTGACCAGGGCCTCGATAATCAGCCCCAGCATTTT
CDR3 protein: CASSDQGLDNQPQHF

J gene: TRBJ2-7
CDR3 length: 18
V gene: TRBV2
clone size: -
D gene: TRBD1
CDR3 DNA: TGTGCCAGCAGTGATGACGCAGGGGGCGCGAAAGTCTCCTACGAGCAGTACTTC
CDR3 protein: CASSDDAGGAKVSYEQYF

J gene: TRBJ2-7
CDR3 length: 15
V gene: TRBV19
clone size: -
D gene: TRBD2
CDR3 DNA: TGTGCCAGTAGTCTTACGGGACTAGCTTTATACGAGCAGTACTTC
CDR3 protein: CASSLTGLALYEQYF

J gene: TRBJ2-7
CDR3 length: 15
V gene: TRBV29-1
clone size: -
D gene: TRBD2
CDR3 DNA: TGCAGCGTGATAGCGGGGGGGAACCAAACTGGCGAGCAGTACTTC
CDR3 protein: CSVIAGGNQTGEQYF

J gene: TRBJ1-4
CDR3 length: 16
V gene: TRBV19
clone size: -
D gene: -
CDR3 DNA: TGTGCCAGTAGTATGGAACGGGCAGGGCTTAATGAAAAACTGTTTTTT
CDR3 protein: CASSMERAGLNEKLFF

J gene: TRBJ2-7
CDR3 length: 13
V gene: TRBV27
clone size: few
D gene: -
CDR3 DNA: TGTGCCAGCAGTTTGCTCCCCGAGGAAGAGCAGTACTTC
CDR3 protein: CASSLLPEEEQYF

J gene: TRBJ2-3
CDR3 length: 14
V gene: TRBV5-1
clone size: -
D gene: -
CDR3 DNA: TGCGCCAGCAGCTTGGCCCTAGCCGCAGATACGCAGTATTTT
CDR3 protein: CASSLALAADTQYF

J gene: TRBJ2-7
CDR3 length: 14
V gene: TRBV10-3
clone size: -
D gene: TRBD1
CDR3 DNA: TGTGCCATCAGTGTAGCCGGGACAGCCTACGAGCAGTACTTC
CDR3 protein: CAISVAGTAYEQYF

J gene: TRBJ1-6
CDR3 length: 13
V gene: TRBV6-5
clone size: few
D gene: -
CDR3 DNA: TGTGCCAGCAGTCCGGGACACTATTCACCCCTCCACTTT
CDR3 protein: CASSPGHYSPLHF

J gene: TRBJ2-5
CDR3 length: 14
V gene: TRBV6-1
clone size: -
D gene: -
CDR3 DNA: TGTGCCAGCAGTGAAATCGGGGGTGGAGAGACCCAGTACTTC
CDR3 protein: CASSEIGGGETQYF

J gene: TRBJ1-1
CDR3 length: 14
V gene: TRBV9
clone size: -
D gene: TRBD1
CDR3 DNA: TGTGCCAGCAGCCCTCTGCAGGGGGGCACTGAAGCTTTCTTT
CDR3 protein: CASSPLQGGTEAFF